Listed here are 14 T cell receptor beta chains from one sample, sequenced in a study of blood T cell repertoires in COVID-19. Here immunoSEQ multiplex PCR was the method, and the copy in TCRdb shows in-frame clones only, minus some. The sample yields 120,000 or so clones, about 80% seen once. Material: peripheral blood. These receptors came from a man aged 35 to 55 with active or convalescent COVID-19.

The chain is built from TRBV4-2 and TRBJ1-4; D not resolved. Germline CDR1 and CDR2: LGHNA and YNFKEQ. V was clipped by 3 bases and J by 0 bases, with 8 bases between them. The CDR3 has 15 amino acids. CDR3 in amino acids: CASSQGTATNEKLFF. The CDR3 DNA is TGTGCCAGCAGCCAGGGCACTGCAACTAATGAAAAACTGTTTTTT.

The chain is built from TRBV5-1 and TRBJ2-7, with D possibly being TRBD1 (5 bases). Trimming took 0 bases from V and 5 from J, leaving 12 bases between them. The CDR3 is made up of 14 amino acids. Germline lookup yields CDR1 SGHRS and CDR2 YFSETQ. The CDR3 DNA sequence: TGCGCCAGCAGCTTGGCAGGGAATAGAAACGAGCAGTACTTC. This gives the protein CASSLAGNRNEQYF. The entire variable domain, with the rest obtained from reference TRBV5-1 and TRBJ2-7, is as follows: KAGVTQTPRYLIKTRGQQVTLSCSPISGHRSVSWYQQTPGQGLQFLFEYFSETQRNKGNFPGRFSGRQFSNSRSEMNVSTLELGDSALYLCASSLAGNRNEQYFGPGTRLTVT.

This clone was detected only a few times. The chain links TRBV5-1 to TRBJ2-1; 7 bases map to TRBD1. The J segment lost 8 bases and the V segment lost 0 bases, leaving 8 bases of the junction unmatched. Germline V gene data show CDR1 as SGHRS and CDR2 as YFSETQ. The CDR3 sequence is 15 residues long. CDR3 sequence (DNA): TGCGCCAGCAGCTTGGTAGGAGAGGGGGCACATGAGCAGTTCTTC. Translating it yields CASSLVGEGAHEQFF.

The chain has TRBV10-2 and TRBJ2-3, with TRBD2 matching 11 bases. V was pared by 11 bases and J by 0 bases, with 4 bases of the junction left unmatched. Per the germline V gene, CDR1 is WSHSY and CDR2 is SAAADI. The CDR3 spans 14 residues. The CDR3 spells CAAGLADSTDTQYF. CDR3 nucleotides: TGCGCCGCGGGACTAGCGGATAGCACAGATACGCAGTATTTT.

V gene TRBV7-3 combines with J gene TRBJ2-6; possibly TRBD1 for D (6 bases). Germline V gene data show CDR1 as SGHTA and CDR2 as FQGTGA. Trimming left V 5 bases short and J 2 bases short, with 22 bases between. This CDR3 is built from 19 residues. CDR3 coding DNA: TGTGCCAGCAGCCCACCCCCAAGGGTACAGGGAACTGGGGCCAACGTCCTGACTTTC. Translated: CASSPPPRVQGTGANVLTF.

This clone came up once. The chain has TRBV29-1 and TRBJ2-7; 9 nucleotides match TRBD2. Germline assignment: CDR1 SQVTM and CDR2 ANQGSEA. The CDR3 has 12 residues. V shed 7 bases, J shed 4 bases, and the junction held 5 bases outside the gene matches. The CDR3 loop is CSAGTSGYEQYF. The CDR3 DNA is TGCAGCGCTGGAACTAGCGGGTACGAGCAGTACTTC.

V and J are TRBV2 and TRBJ2-5; possible D gene TRBD1, 6 bases. Germline V lookup: CDR1 SNHLY, CDR2 FYNNEI. V dropped 6 bases and J dropped 5 bases, with 13 bases sitting between them. The CDR3 consists of 13 residues. CDR3 sequence reads: CASSADRTETQYF. CDR3 sequence (DNA): TGTGCCAGCAGCGCGGACAGAACGGAGACCCAGTACTTC.

V gene TRBV19 combines with J gene TRBJ2-2, with D perhaps TRBD1 (6 bases). Germline lookup yields CDR1 LNHDA and CDR2 SQIVND (reference sequence). The V end was cut by 7 bases, the J end by 2 bases, with 14 bases between. The CDR3 is 15 residues long. CDR3 protein: CASTNPGTNTGELFF. CDR3 DNA sequence: TGTGCCAGTACCAACCCCGGGACAAACACCGGGGAGCTGTTTTTT. Based on the CDR3 plus reference TRBV19 and TRBJ2-2, the full variable domain is DGGITQSPKYLFRKEGQNVTLSCEQNLNHDAMYWYRQDPGQGLRLIYYSQIVNDFQKGDIAEGYSVSREKKESFPLTVTSAQKNPTAFYLCASTNPGTNTGELFFGEGSRLTVL.

This clone was detected a few times. The chain combines TRBV19 with TRBJ2-7, with D perhaps TRBD2 (8 bases). This CDR3 has 16 residues. Germline CDR1 and CDR2: LNHDA and SQIVND (reference sequence). V lost 5 bases and J lost 1, with 18 bases in between. The CDR3 protein is CASSFLRGGQSYEQYF. The DNA of the CDR3 is TGTGCCAGTAGTTTCCTTCGGGGGGGACAGTCCTACGAGCAGTACTTC. The full variable domain, rest sourced from reference TRBV19 and TRBJ2-7, is DGGITQSPKYLFRKEGQNVTLSCEQNLNHDAMYWYRQDPGQGLRLIYYSQIVNDFQKGDIAEGYSVSREKKESFPLTVTSAQKNPTAFYLCASSFLRGGQSYEQYFGPGTRLTVT.

The V gene is TRBV3-1 (or the pseudogene TRBV3-2), the J gene TRBJ2-4; 14 nucleotides align to TRBD2. Germline CDR1 reads LGHDT; CDR2 reads YNNKEL (reference sequence). This CDR3 is built from 17 residues. The J segment lost 8 bases and the V segment lost 0 bases, leaving 6 bases of the junction unmatched. The CDR3 protein is CASSQDATSGGADIQYF. CDR3 DNA sequence: TGTGCCAGCAGCCAAGACGCGACTAGCGGGGGGGCGGACATTCAGTACTTC.

The gene calls are TRBV5-1 and TRBJ1-1, with 8 positions matching TRBD1. Losses at the gene ends were 2 bases for V and 8 bases for J; bases not matched to a gene: 5. This CDR3 contains 13 residues. In germline, CDR1 is SGHRS, CDR2 YFSETQ. The CDR3 DNA reads as TGCGCCAGCAGCTTTACAGGGGGAGGAGAAGCTTTCTTT. It yields the protein CASSFTGGGEAFF.

This clone was counted a few times. The chain combines TRBV29-1 with TRBJ2-6, with TRBD2 matching over 9 bases. V trimming: 4 bases; J trimming: 0 bases; junction bases outside the gene matches: 10. This CDR3 contains 18 residues. The germline V gene encodes CDR1 SQVTM and CDR2 ANQGSEA. The CDR3 reads CSVGESGRLISGANVLTF. The DNA for the CDR3 is TGCAGCGTTGGGGAGAGCGGGAGGCTCATCTCTGGGGCCAACGTCCTGACTTTC.

The chain couples TRBV5-1 to TRBJ2-1; 13 bases agree with TRBD2. V trimming: 4 bases; J trimming: 7 bases; junction bases outside the gene matches: 5. The CDR3 spans 15 residues. Germline V lookup: CDR1 SGHRS, CDR2 YFSETQ. CDR3 DNA sequence: TGCGCCAGCAGCCAACTAGCGGGAGGGAGGAATGAGCAGTTCTTC. Its protein is CASSQLAGGRNEQFF.

The CDR3 loop is CSGTENTEAFF. The DNA of the CDR3 is TGCAGTGGGACAGAGAACACTGAAGCTTTCTTT. The chain couples TRBV20-1 to TRBJ1-1; D may be TRBD1 (6 bases). The germline CDR1 and CDR2 sequences are DFQATT and SNEGSKA (reference sequence). This CDR3 comprises 11 residues. V lost 7 bases to trimming and J lost 1 base, with 7 bases between them.